Listed below are T cell receptor beta chains from one sample, sequenced in a study of T cell responses to AZD1222 COVID-19 vaccine. This table comes from immunoSEQ multiplex PCR, and its TCRdb copy is limited to in-frame clones, with some not included. This table has about 81,000 clones, over 75% appearing once. The input for sequencing was peripheral blood, taken 28 days after the second AZD1222 dose. Receptors were obtained from an adult who received the AZD1222 COVID-19 vaccine. Both conserved end residues are part of each CDR3. The D gene is left open where the match is weak. Clone size is shown for a subset of rows, as once, few, many or a class of expanded clone.

d_call clone_size j_call v_call cdr3_nt cdr3_aa
. . TRBJ1-5 TRBV5-1 TGCGCCAGCAGCTCGGACGGCAATCAGCCCCAGCATTTT CASSSDGNQPQHF
. . TRBJ1-1 TRBV5-1 TGCGCCAGCAGAACAGGGTTCGTGACTGAAGCTTTCTTT CASRTGFVTEAFF
. . TRBJ1-6 TRBV6-1 TGTGCCAGCAGTGAAGGGGTGGGTAATTCACCCCTCCACTTT CASSEGVGNSPLHF
TRBD1 . TRBJ2-7 TRBV5-1 TGCGCCAGCAGCTTGGGGTCAGGGGGATACGAGCAGTACTTC CASSLGSGGYEQYF
. . TRBJ1-4 TRBV5-1 TGCGCCAGCAGCTTGGAGGGGGGCAAGGGTGAAAAACTGTTTTTT CASSLEGGKGEKLFF
. . TRBJ2-7 TRBV11-2 TGTGCCAGCAGCTTAGACCGGTTCCTTGGGGTGCCCTTCGAGCAGTACTTC CASSLDRFLGVPFEQYF
. . TRBJ1-5 TRBV9 TGTGCCAGCAGCGCGGGACAAGTCAATCAGCCCCAGCATTTT CASSAGQVNQPQHF
. . TRBJ1-5 TRBV28 TGTGCCAGCGCAGGGGATCAGCCCCAGCATTTT CASAGDQPQHF
TRBD1 . TRBJ2-2 TRBV30 TGTGCCTGGAACAGGGGCCCCACCGGGGAGCTGTTTTTT CAWNRGPTGELFF
TRBD2 . TRBJ2-7 TRBV28 TGTGCCAGCAGGCGGGAGACAAGCTCCTACGAGCAGTACTTC CASRRETSSYEQYF
. . TRBJ1-3 TRBV3-1/TRBV3-2 TGTGCCAGCAGCCAAGAACTGGCGTTCTCTGGAAACACCATATATTTT CASSQELAFSGNTIYF
. . TRBJ1-5 TRBV9 TGTGCCAGCAGTAGGGCAGGGGGCAATCAGCCCCAGCATTTT CASSRAGGNQPQHF
. . TRBJ1-4 TRBV7-9 TGTGCCAGCACCGTTTGGGGGGCAGGTGAAAAACTGTTTTTT CASTVWGAGEKLFF
. . TRBJ1-1 TRBV28 TGTGCCAGCAGTTTATCGTTGACTGAAGCTTTCTTT CASSLSLTEAFF
. once TRBJ2-7 TRBV27 TGTGCCAGCACTCGATATCAAACAGGGACGAAAAGCTACGAGCAGTACTTC CASTRYQTGTKSYEQYF
. . TRBJ2-5 TRBV7-9 TGTGCCAGCAGCTTAGGTCGGGCGGAAGAGACCCAGTACTTC CASSLGRAEETQYF
. . TRBJ2-1 TRBV10-3 TGTGCCACGGGACTTGCCTACAATGAGCAGTTCTTC CATGLAYNEQFF
TRBD1 . TRBJ2-3 TRBV28 TGTGCCAGCAGTTGGGACAGGGGAACAGATACGCAGTATTTT CASSWDRGTDTQYF
. . TRBJ2-3 TRBV19 TGTGCCAGTAGTAAGGGGCTCTTCGGGGGTTTTAGCACAGATACGCAGTATTTT CASSKGLFGGFSTDTQYF
. . TRBJ1-6 TRBV9 TGTGCCAGCAGGGCGGGACGGATGAATTCACCCCTCCACTTT CASRAGRMNSPLHF
. . TRBJ1-1 TRBV10-1 TGCGCCACTCGTAGGGGAATGAACACTGAAGCTTTCTTT CATRRGMNTEAFF
TRBD1 . TRBJ1-1 TRBV5-4 TGTGCCAGCAGCGCCTTAACAGGGGGCACTGAAGCTTTCTTT CASSALTGGTEAFF
. once TRBJ1-2 TRBV12-3/TRBV12-4 TGTGCCAGCCGGGACATTTATGGCTACACCTTC CASRDIYGYTF
TRBD1 . TRBJ2-3 TRBV5-1 TGCGCCAGCAGCGGGGGACAGGCGGCAGATACGCAGTATTTT CASSGGQAADTQYF
TRBD1 . TRBJ1-2 TRBV28 TGTGCCAGCAGTTCTCTGGGACAGGGGCATGGCTACACCTTC CASSSLGQGHGYTF
. . TRBJ1-2 TRBV5-1 TGCGCCAGCAGCCCGGACGGAATCTATGGCTACACCTTC CASSPDGIYGYTF
. . TRBJ1-1 TRBV6-8 TGTGCCAGCAGTAATCCAAGGGAGGACACTGAAGCTTTCTTT CASSNPREDTEAFF
TRBD1 . TRBJ1-2 TRBV18 TGTGCCAGCTCACCAGACGGTCCCGGGACAGGGGGCTATGGCTACACCTTC CASSPDGPGTGGYGYTF
TRBD1 . TRBJ1-4 TRBV5-1 TGCGCCAGCAGCCCGGGACAGGGAATTGAAAAACTGTTTTTT CASSPGQGIEKLFF
. . TRBJ1-1 TRBV27 TGTGCCAGCAGACCGGGACATTTGAACACTGAAGCTTTCTTT CASRPGHLNTEAFF
. few TRBJ1-2 TRBV6-4 TGTGCCAGCAGTGGGGACCCCGACAGGCCTACCTATGGCTACACCTTC CASSGDPDRPTYGYTF
. . TRBJ2-6 TRBV7-3 TGTGCCAGCAGCTTTGGGGGCTCTGGGGCCAACGTCCTGACTTTC CASSFGGSGANVLTF
TRBD1 . TRBJ1-2 TRBV18 TGTGCCAGCTCACCCGTTAGACAGGGGGACTATGGCTACACCTTC CASSPVRQGDYGYTF
TRBD1 . TRBJ2-1 TRBV11-3 TGTGCCAGCAGCCTTCGACAGGGTTCCTACAATGAGCAGTTCTTC CASSLRQGSYNEQFF
. . TRBJ2-3 TRBV7-2 TGTGCCAGCACCCCGACCCGAAACACAGATACGCAGTATTTT CASTPTRNTDTQYF
. . TRBJ1-5 TRBV19 TGTGCCAGTAGTAAGGACGAATATCAGCCCCAGCATTTT CASSKDEYQPQHF
. . TRBJ1-1 TRBV3-1/TRBV3-2 TGTGCCAGCAGCCAACGAATAAACACTGAAGCTTTCTTT CASSQRINTEAFF
. . TRBJ1-2 TRBV7-8 TGTGCCAGTTGGCCGGGGATACCGGACTATGGCTACACCTTC CASWPGIPDYGYTF
TRBD1 . TRBJ2-7 TRBV6-6 TGTGCCAGCAGGGGACAGGGGGAAACCTACGAGCAGTACTTC CASRGQGETYEQYF
TRBD1 . TRBJ1-2 TRBV5-4 TGTGCCAGCAGCTCCAGGGGGCGCGGGTATGGCTACACCTTC CASSSRGRGYGYTF
. medium-sized TRBJ1-4 TRBV7-2 TGTGCCAGCAGCCGGACCTGGGGTGAAAAACTGTTTTTT CASSRTWGEKLFF
TRBD1 . TRBJ1-3 TRBV10-3 TGTGCCATCAGGACAGGGTCTGGAAACACCATATATTTT CAIRTGSGNTIYF
. . TRBJ2-5 TRBV7-9 TGTGCCAGCAGCCAGGGACTTGCTCAAGAGACCCAGTACTTC CASSQGLAQETQYF
. once TRBJ2-2 TRBV3-1/TRBV3-2 TGTGCCAGCAGCCAAGTTCGGGGAAACACCGGGGAGCTGTTTTTT CASSQVRGNTGELFF
TRBD1 . TRBJ2-1 TRBV5-4 TGTGCCAGCAGCTCGCCGGGACAGGGCCGGAATGAGCAGTTCTTC CASSSPGQGRNEQFF
. . TRBJ1-2 TRBV7-9 TGTGCCAGCAGCTCCCGAGGCATTGGCTACACCTTC CASSSRGIGYTF
TRBD1 once TRBJ1-4 TRBV30 TGTGCCTGGACCCGGGACAGGGGTTATGAAAAACTGTTTTTT CAWTRDRGYEKLFF